Following are 28 T cell receptor beta chains from one sample sequenced in a study of blood T cells in healthy people across ages. Sample-barcoded 5' priming and a J-beta primer mix drove a second PCR of roughly 6 to 12 cycles. In TCRdb, the 5' RACE reads were re-called with MiXCR into one record per CDR3 protein. The table lists fewer than 900,000 distinct CDR3 sequences, about 52% of them singletons, with about 32% in the top ten. Sequencing was carried out using blood. Receptor source: a woman aged 55-75 years in good health.

The chain has TRBV6-1 and TRBJ1-1; maybe TRBD1 (6 bases). Germline V CDR1 and CDR2: MNHNS, SASEGT. V was clipped by 0 bases and J by 4 bases, with 12 bases between them. The CDR3 contains 15 residues. The CDR3: CASSEATRGFTEAFF. CDR3 DNA: TGTGCCAGCAGTGAAGCTACGAGGGGGTTCACTGAAGCTTTCTTT.

This rearrangement joins TRBV5-6 to TRBJ2-5; D is perhaps TRBD1 or TRBD2 (5 bases each). V was pared by 4 bases and J by 4 bases, with 17 bases between. This CDR3 region has 15 residues. Per the germline V gene, CDR1 is SGHDT and CDR2 is YYEEEE. The CDR3 nucleotides read TGTGCCAGCAGCGCCGGGGACGTTCTTGGAGAGACCCAGTACTTC. Translating gives CASSAGDVLGETQYF.

This clonotype occurred a few times. The rearrangement joins TRBV29-1 to TRBJ2-7; tentative D call: TRBD2 (6 bases). The CDR3 is 13 amino acids. The germline gives CDR1 SQVTM, CDR2 ANQGSEA. Trimming removed 4 bases at V and 4 bases at J, with 14 bases between. In DNA form, the CDR3 reads TGCAGCGTTGGGGGGTCTAGCGTATACGAGCAGTACTTC. It is translated as CSVGGSSVYEQYF.

The rearrangement links TRBV7-2 to TRBJ2-7, with a possible D match to TRBD2 (6 bases). The CDR3 loop spans 13 amino acids. Trimming removed 4 bases at V and 6 bases at J, with 13 bases between. Germline V CDR1 and CDR2: SGHTA, FQGNSA. The CDR3 sequence: CASSSQAGSEQYF. The CDR3 DNA follows: TGTGCCAGCAGCTCCCAGGCGGGATCCGAGCAGTACTTC. The full variable domain, rest sourced from reference TRBV7-2 and TRBJ2-7, is GAGVSQSPSNKVTEKGKDVELRCDPISGHTALYWYRQSLGQGLEFLIYFQGNSAPDKSGLPSDRFSAERTGGSVSTLTIQRTQQEDSAVYLCASSSQAGSEQYFGPGTRLTVT.

The chain carries TRBV5-1 and TRBJ1-6, with D perhaps TRBD1 (5 bases). Germline CDR1 is SGHRS and CDR2 is YFSETQ. This CDR3 contains 17 residues. Trimming took off 5 bases at V and 12 bases at J, with 27 bases between the two ends. The CDR3 loop is CASSPHKPGLRELPLHF. Written as DNA, the CDR3 is TGCGCCAGCAGTCCTCATAAGCCGGGACTTAGAGAGTTACCCCTCCACTTT.

This clonotype appeared a few times. The J gene is TRBJ2-1, the V gene TRBV7-6; D gene unclear. V dropped 4 bases and J dropped 13 bases, with 11 bases sitting between them. Germline V gene data show CDR1 as SGHVS and CDR2 as FNYEAQ. There are 11 residues in the CDR3. The CDR3 region is CASSSYEAQFF. CDR3 DNA: TGTGCCAGCAGCTCTTACGAGGCACAGTTCTTC.

This clonotype was recorded at least ten times. The J gene is TRBJ1-2, the V gene TRBV29-1; D gene ambiguous. Between the trimmed V and J ends, which lost 3 bases and 2 bases, there was a span of 7 bases. The CDR3 is made up of 12 amino acids. Germline CDR1 and CDR2: SQVTM and ANQGSEA. The CDR3 DNA follows: TGCAGCGTTGATCTAGAGAACTATGGCTACACCTTC. Its translation is CSVDLENYGYTF.

This rearrangement joins TRBV28 to TRBJ2-5; D is possibly TRBD1 or TRBD2 (6 bases each). Trimming took 8 bases from V and 5 from J, leaving 15 bases between them. The CDR3 totals 13 residues. CDR1 and CDR2 (germline): MDHEN, SYDVKM. The chain's CDR3 is CASDMGGRETQYF. CDR3 nucleotide sequence: TGTGCCAGCGATATGGGGGGCCGGGAGACCCAGTACTTC.

This chain joins TRBV7-9 and TRBJ2-5; TRBD2 matches at 7 bases. The J segment lost 4 bases and the V segment lost 4 bases, leaving 3 bases of the junction unmatched. Germline assignment: CDR1 SEHNR and CDR2 FQNEAQ (reference sequence). The CDR3 length is 13 residues. DNA of the CDR3: TGTGCCAGCAGCTCATCGGGGGGAGAGACCCAGTACTTC. Amino acid sequence: CASSSSGGETQYF. The variable domain in full, with the rest retrieved from reference TRBV7-9 and TRBJ2-5, is DTGVSQNPRHKITKRGQNVTFRCDPISEHNRLYWYRQTLGQGPEFLTYFQNEAQLEKSRLLSDRFSAERPKGSFSTLEIQRTEQGDSAMYLCASSSSGGETQYFGPGTRLLVL.

J is TRBJ2-5 and V is TRBV2; TRBD1 aligns across 7 bases. This CDR3 is built from 17 residues. The V and J ends lost 2 bases and 1 base, in that order; junction bases with no gene match: 10. Germline V gene lookup returns CDR1 SNHLY and CDR2 FYNNEI. The CDR3: CASSETDTTGPQETQYF. CDR3 nucleotide sequence: TGTGCCAGCAGTGAAACGGACACGACAGGGCCCCAAGAGACCCAGTACTTC.

This clonotype was observed a handful of times. The chain recombines TRBV14 with TRBJ2-1; 9 bases agree with TRBD2. The germline CDR1 and CDR2 sequences are SGHDN and FVKESK. This CDR3 is 16 amino acids long. With V trimmed by 1 base and J by 9 bases, 10 bases remained unmatched. The CDR3 loop reads CASSQVYGTSYPEQFF. In DNA form, the CDR3 reads TGTGCCAGCAGCCAAGTATATGGGACTAGCTATCCTGAGCAGTTCTTC. The whole variable domain, filled in from reference TRBV14 and TRBJ2-1, reads EAGVTQFPSHSVIEKGQTVTLRCDPISGHDNLYWYRRVMGKEIKFLLHFVKESKQDESGMPNNRFLAERTGGTYSTLKVQPAELEDSGVYFCASSQVYGTSYPEQFFGPGTRLTVL.

The chain uses TRBV10-3 and TRBJ2-1, with 12 bases identical to TRBD2. Germline V CDR1 and CDR2: ENHRY, SYGVKD. The CDR3 loop spans 16 amino acids. The V gene end was trimmed by 6 bases and the J gene end by 7 bases; junction bases not matched to a gene: 10. CDR3 protein: CAISQRLAGEGNEQFF. The CDR3 DNA reads as TGTGCCATCAGCCAACGACTAGCGGGAGAGGGAAATGAGCAGTTCTTC.

V is TRBV11-2 and J is TRBJ2-7; TRBD2 aligns across 8 bases. CDR3 length: 16 amino acids. V lost 4 bases to trimming and J lost 1 base; unmatched junction nucleotides: 9. CDR1 and CDR2 from the germline V gene are SGHAT and FQNNGV. The CDR3 loop is CASSSPGTSRSYEQYF. CDR3 coding DNA: TGTGCCAGCAGCTCCCCCGGGACTAGTCGGTCCTACGAGCAGTACTTC.

This rearrangement joins TRBV11-3 to TRBJ2-3, with D perhaps TRBD2 (6 bases). The ends were cut back, 5 bases at V and 3 bases at J, with 9 bases in the middle. This CDR3 is 13 amino acids long. Germline CDR1 SGHNT, CDR2 YENEEA. CDR3 sequence: CASSGTPTDTQYF. The DNA of the CDR3 is TGTGCCAGCAGCGGGACTCCTACAGATACGCAGTATTTT.

The rearrangement links TRBV3-1 to TRBJ2-7, with a weak D call TRBD2 (6 bases). V lost 4 bases and J 0 bases, leaving 13 bases between the germline ends. The CDR3 consists of 15 residues. The germline gives CDR1 LGHDT, CDR2 YNNKEL (reference sequence). CDR3 sequence (DNA): TGTGCCAGCAGCCGTCGGCGGGGCGACTCCTACGAGCAGTACTTC. Protein product: CASSRRRGDSYEQYF.

V is TRBV10-3 and J is TRBJ1-4, with D unresolved. V was pared by 3 bases and J by 0 bases, with 11 bases between. The CDR3 consists of 16 residues. CDR1 is ENHRY and CDR2 is SYGVKD in the germline V gene. The CDR3 protein is CAISERQITTNEKLFF. In DNA form, the CDR3 reads TGTGCCATCAGTGAACGACAAATCACAACTAATGAAAAACTGTTTTTT.

The rearrangement links TRBV20-1 to TRBJ2-7, with D possibly matching TRBD2 (5 bases). Germline CDR1 is DFQATT and CDR2 is SNEGSKA (reference sequence). Trimming stripped 5 bases from V and 3 bases from J, with 17 bases between. This CDR3 is 14 amino acids long. This CDR3 reads CSAETGVTNYEQYF. The CDR3 nucleotides read TGCAGTGCTGAGACCGGGGTTACGAACTACGAGCAGTACTTC.

The rearrangement uses TRBV29-1 and TRBJ2-3; D is possibly TRBD2 (6 bases). Germline CDR1 and CDR2: SQVTM and ANQGSEA. The V and J ends lost 4 bases and 2 bases respectively, with 19 bases between them. The CDR3 covers 16 residues. The CDR3 spells CSVAPSAASTTDTQYF. The DNA of the CDR3 is TGCAGCGTTGCCCCTAGCGCGGCCTCAACCACAGATACGCAGTATTTT.

This CDR3 reads CAIQGASGRASDTQYF. The CDR3 bases are TGTGCCATCCAGGGAGCGAGCGGGAGGGCCTCAGATACGCAGTATTTT. This rearrangement joins TRBV10-3 to TRBJ2-3, with 10 bases identical to TRBD2. The ends lost 8 bases at V and 4 bases at J; junction bases unmatched: 12. This CDR3 is 16 amino acids long. In germline, CDR1 is ENHRY, CDR2 SYGVKD.

This chain links TRBV7-6 with TRBJ2-7; TRBD2 aligns across 7 bases. J gave up 2 bases and V 2 bases, and 6 bases lay outside the gene matches. Looked up from germline, CDR1 is SGHVS and CDR2 is FNYEAQ. The CDR3 is made up of 15 amino acids. CDR3 nucleotide sequence: TGTGCCAGCAGCTTACGACTAGCCGGAGCCTACGAGCAGTACTTC. Protein product: CASSLRLAGAYEQYF.

The chain links TRBV12-3 or TRBV12-4 to TRBJ2-7, with no clear D. Trimming took 3 bases from V and 0 from J, leaving 15 bases between them. CDR3 length: 16 amino acids. CDR3 nucleotide sequence: TGTGCCAGCAGTTTCGCTGGGGATCCCTACTCCTACGAGCAGTACTTC. Amino acids: CASSFAGDPYSYEQYF.

This clonotype was picked up a small number of times. This may be a read error: a much more frequent sequence differs by one nucleotide. V is TRBV5-1 and J is TRBJ2-5, with a weak D call TRBD1 (6 bases). This CDR3 region has 14 residues. The germline V gene encodes CDR1 SGHRS and CDR2 YFSETQ. V was clipped by 3 bases and J by 11 bases, with 20 bases between them. The DNA of the CDR3 is TGCGCCAGCAGCTCCCGACAGGAACTGGATGAGCAGTACTTC. It specifies CASSSRQELDEQYF.

The chain links TRBV12-3 or TRBV12-4 to TRBJ1-6; 11 bases fit TRBD1. The junction had 1 base not matched to a gene; V was cut back by 3 bases and J by 9 bases. The CDR3 is 14 residues long. The CDR3 protein is CASSLGTGGSPLHF. As DNA, the CDR3 is TGTGCCAGCAGTTTGGGGACAGGGGGTTCACCCCTCCACTTT.

The genes are TRBV28 and TRBJ1-4, with D hard to call. The CDR3 spans 14 residues. Trimming removed 4 bases at V and 4 bases at J, with 10 bases between. Germline CDR1 is MDHEN and CDR2 is SYDVKM. The CDR3 loop is CASSYQQNNEKLFF. CDR3 nucleotide sequence: TGTGCCAGCAGTTATCAACAGAATAATGAAAAACTGTTTTTT.

This chain uses TRBV20-1 with TRBJ2-1; no clear D. CDR1 and CDR2 from the germline V gene are DFQATT and SNEGSKA (reference sequence). V dropped 3 bases and J dropped 2 bases, with 23 bases sitting between them. The CDR3 is made up of 18 amino acids. CDR3 region: CSASPPPSWTYTYNEQFF. The DNA of the CDR3 is TGCAGTGCTAGCCCACCTCCGAGCTGGACCTATACCTACAATGAGCAGTTCTTC.

The V gene is TRBV7-2, the J gene TRBJ1-2, with TRBD1 matching 8 bases. With V trimmed by 3 bases and J by 4 bases, 13 bases remained unmatched. The CDR3 sequence is 17 residues long. Germline CDR1 and CDR2: SGHTA and FQGNSA. The CDR3 protein is CASSLSGGTGDLYGYTF. For the CDR3, the DNA is TGTGCCAGCAGCTTGAGTGGGGGGACAGGAGACCTCTATGGCTACACCTTC. Complete variable domain (other parts from reference TRBV7-2 and TRBJ1-2): GAGVSQSPSNKVTEKGKDVELRCDPISGHTALYWYRQSLGQGLEFLIYFQGNSAPDKSGLPSDRFSAERTGGSVSTLTIQRTQQEDSAVYLCASSLSGGTGDLYGYTFGSGTRLTVV.

This sequence joins TRBV27 and TRBJ1-1; D is ambiguous. The germline V gene has CDR1 MNHEY and CDR2 SMNVEV (reference sequence). With 3 bases removed from V and 3 bases from J, the gap between germline ends came to 11 bases. This CDR3 is 14 amino acids long. This CDR3 is CASSFEPRDTEAFF. CDR3 nucleotide sequence: TGTGCCAGCAGTTTCGAGCCGAGGGACACTGAAGCTTTCTTT.

The chain employs TRBV5-1 and TRBJ2-2; D possibly corresponds to TRBD2 (5 bases). Trimming left V 4 bases short and J 4 bases short, with 14 bases between. The CDR3 has 15 residues. Per germline, CDR1 SGHRS and CDR2 YFSETQ. CDR3 region: CASSPSRRGTGELFF. The DNA of the CDR3 is TGCGCCAGCAGCCCCTCGCGTCGGGGCACCGGGGAGCTGTTTTTT.